This T cell receptor (beta chain) was captured in a study of T cell responses to AZD1222 COVID-19 vaccine. The data were produced by immunoSEQ multiplex PCR, yet TCRdb's version contains in-frame clones alone and is incomplete. The table lists 100,000 to 150,000 clones, around 89% of them singletons. Trimming shortened V by 5 bases and J by 6 bases, and 26 bases separated the two germline ends. Germline lookup yields CDR1 SGHDT and CDR2 YYEEEE. The CDR3 has 18 residues. This rearrangement joins TRBV5-6 to TRBJ1-4; D is unclear. The sample consisted of peripheral blood, taken 28 days after the second AZD1222 dose. This clonotype was sampled from an adult who received the AZD1222 COVID-19 vaccine. CDR3 protein: CASSSIALGRNRDEKLFF. The CDR3 DNA sequence: TGTGCCAGCAGTAGTATAGCCCTTGGGAGGAACCGCGATGAAAAACTGTTTTTT.